The clone carrying this T cell receptor (beta chain) appeared a few times. Its specificity is not known. Libraries were prepared by immunoSEQ multiplex PCR; TCRdb keeps only in-frame clonotypes and omits some of them. The sample lists tens of thousands of clones, about 91% occurring once. This CDR3 spans 15 amino acids. Germline CDR1 SGHTA, CDR2 FQGNSA. The V and J ends lost 0 bases and 4 bases respectively, with 10 bases between them. These data come from a study of OX40 agonist ivuxolimab in advanced cancers. Study-level results: Dose levels from 0.1 to 3.0 mg/kg saw CD4+ and CD8+ blood T cells expand clonally by week 6.

This receptor was identified in an adult with an advanced solid tumor such as melanoma, head and neck, liver or kidney cancer. This specimen was CD4+ or CD8+ T cells sorted from blood, taken in a trial of the OX40 agonist ivuxolimab. The chain uses TRBV7-2 and TRBJ2-1, with a tentative D call TRBD2 (7 bases). The CDR3 DNA reads as TGTGCCAGCAGCTTAGCGGGGGGGCCTTACAATGAGCAGTTCTTC. Translated: CASSLAGGPYNEQFF.